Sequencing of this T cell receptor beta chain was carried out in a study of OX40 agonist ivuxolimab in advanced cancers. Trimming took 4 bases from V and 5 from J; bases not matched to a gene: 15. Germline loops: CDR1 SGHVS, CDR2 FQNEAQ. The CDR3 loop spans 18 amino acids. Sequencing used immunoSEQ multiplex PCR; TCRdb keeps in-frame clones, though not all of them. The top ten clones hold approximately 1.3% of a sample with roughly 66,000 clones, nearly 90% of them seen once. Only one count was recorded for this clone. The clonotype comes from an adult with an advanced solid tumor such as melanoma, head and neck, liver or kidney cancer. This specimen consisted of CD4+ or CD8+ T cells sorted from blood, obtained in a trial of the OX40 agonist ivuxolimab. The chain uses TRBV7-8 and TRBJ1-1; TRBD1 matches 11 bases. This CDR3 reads CASSSKMGTGGWKTEAFF. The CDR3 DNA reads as TGTGCCAGCAGCTCAAAAATGGGGACAGGGGGTTGGAAAACTGAAGCTTTCTTT.